The 5 T cell receptor beta chains below come from one sample, sequenced in a study of shared T cell receptors in the human thymus. Profiled with immunoSEQ multiplex PCR; TCRdb holds only in-frame clones, not every one. The sample yields about 540,000 clones, about 84% seen once. A further study also used this sample, focusing on human thymus T cells.

The sequencing input was thymocytes. These TCRs come from a boy younger than two with a congenital heart defect.

This clone was recorded a few times. The J gene is TRBJ1-1, the V gene TRBV5-4; 12 bases are shared with TRBD1. V dropped 3 bases and J dropped 6; count of bases not matched to a gene: 6. Germline V CDR1 and CDR2: SGHNT, YYREEE (reference sequence). The CDR3 runs to 15 residues. In DNA, the CDR3 is TGTGCCAGCAGCTGGGGACAGGGGGCCCAATCTGAAGCTTTCTTT. This encodes CASSWGQGAQSEAFF.

V and J are TRBV28 and TRBJ1-2; TRBD1 might be the D (6 bases). The CDR3 runs 12 residues. CDR1 and CDR2 (germline): MDHEN, SYDVKM. Trimming pared 3 bases from V and 4 bases from J, leaving 6 bases between. The CDR3 reads CASSFRGYGYTF. The DNA for the CDR3 is TGTGCCAGCAGTTTCAGGGGCTATGGCTACACCTTC.

The CDR3 sequence: CASRDFHTGELFF. As DNA, the CDR3 is TGTGCCAGCCGAGACTTCCACACCGGGGAGCTGTTTTTT. The rearrangement links TRBV5-8 to TRBJ2-2; D unresolved. Germline V gene lookup returns CDR1 SGHTS and CDR2 YDEGEE. V was shortened by 7 bases and J by 3 bases, with 10 bases between the two germline ends. The CDR3 has 13 amino acids.

The V and J genes are TRBV11-2 and TRBJ2-1; D gene unclear. CDR1 is SGHAT, CDR2 FQNNGV, per germline. Between the trimmed V and J ends, which lost 0 bases and 0 bases, there was a span of 6 bases. The CDR3 covers 15 residues. The CDR3 here is CASSLDPSSYNEQFF. CDR3 nucleotide sequence: TGTGCCAGCAGCTTAGACCCGAGCTCCTACAATGAGCAGTTCTTC.

This sequence joins TRBV5-1 and TRBJ2-7; 8 positions match TRBD1. V was pared by 4 bases and J by 1 base, with 16 bases of the junction left unmatched. CDR3 length equals 18 residues. Germline V gene lookup returns CDR1 SGHRS and CDR2 YFSETQ. CDR3 bases: TGCGCCAGCAGCCTAACGCCTGCAGGGGGCGAGGAATCCTACGAGCAGTACTTC. It yields the protein CASSLTPAGGEESYEQYF.